A single sample gave rise to the 28 T cell receptor beta chains below, sequenced in a study of glioma-infiltrating T cells after dendritic cell vaccination. The protocol was immunoSEQ multiplex PCR, while the TCRdb copy is restricted to in-frame clones and leaves out a portion. The table has tens of thousands of clones, around nine tenths seen once; the top ten hold about 3%. Specimen: blood, collected before dendritic cell vaccination. The source of these receptors is a human donor with glioblastoma.

This clone has just one count. This chain links TRBV10-3 with TRBJ1-2; D is possibly TRBD1 (6 bases). The CDR3 runs to 14 residues. Germline CDR1 ENHRY, CDR2 SYGVKD. V lost 4 bases and J 6 bases, leaving 15 bases between the germline ends. The CDR3 sequence: CAISGDGGGDGYTF. The CDR3 nucleotides read TGTGCCATCAGTGGGGACGGCGGGGGCGATGGCTACACCTTC.

The rearrangement links TRBV18 to TRBJ1-4, with D hard to call. This CDR3 contains 13 residues. V gave up 1 base and J gave up 8 bases, with 8 bases separating them. The germline gives CDR1 KGHSH, CDR2 LQKENI. DNA for the CDR3: TGTGCCAGCTCACCACTGCGTGAAGAAAAACTGTTTTTT. This gives the protein CASSPLREEKLFF.

The table lists this clone with a count of one. The chain is built from TRBV10-3 and TRBJ2-3; 11 positions match TRBD2. Germline V gives CDR1 ENHRY, CDR2 SYGVKD. After removal of 11 bases from V and 2 bases from J, the junction contained 12 bases not matched to a gene. This CDR3 region has 16 residues. CDR3 amino acids: CAPPAGTSGSTDTQYF. The CDR3 bases are TGTGCCCCCCCGGCCGGGACTAGCGGATCCACAGATACGCAGTATTTT.

The chain joins TRBV13 to TRBJ2-6; 7 nucleotides line up with TRBD1. The junction had 5 bases not matched to a gene; V was cut back by 5 bases and J by 1 base. Germline V gene lookup returns CDR1 PRHDT and CDR2 FYEKMQ (reference sequence). The CDR3 consists of 16 residues. CDR3 sequence: CASSTPGQSGANVLTF. The CDR3 region has the DNA TGTGCCAGCAGCACACCGGGACAGTCTGGGGCCAACGTCCTGACTTTC.

CDR3 coding DNA: TGTGCCAGCAGCCATGGACAGGGGGCTTATAGGACTGAAGCTTTCTTT. Protein product: CASSHGQGAYRTEAFF. The chain joins TRBV7-9 to TRBJ1-1, with 11 positions matching TRBD1. J lost 5 bases, V lost 5 bases, and 10 bases had no gene match. Germline CDR1 SEHNR, CDR2 FQNEAQ (reference sequence). The CDR3 covers 16 residues.

This chain uses TRBV11-2 with TRBJ2-5; no reliable D call. V lost 4 bases to trimming and J lost 0 bases, with 12 bases between them. Germline CDR1 is SGHAT and CDR2 is FQNNGV. The CDR3 runs 15 residues. The CDR3 region is CASSYARGYQETQYF. CDR3 in DNA: TGTGCCAGCAGCTACGCCCGAGGTTACCAAGAGACCCAGTACTTC.

The gene calls are TRBV2 and TRBJ2-2, with D perhaps matching TRBD1 (5 bases). V lost 6 bases and J 1 base, leaving 12 bases between the germline ends. From germline, CDR1 is SNHLY and CDR2 FYNNEI. The CDR3 sequence is 15 residues long. DNA of the CDR3: TGTGCCAGCAGCACAGACAGTCTGAACACCGGGGAGCTGTTTTTT. This sequence encodes CASSTDSLNTGELFF.

This chain uses TRBV27 with TRBJ2-1; 13 bases line up with TRBD2. V shed 4 bases, J shed 0 bases, and the junction held 12 bases outside the gene matches. Looked up from germline, CDR1 is MNHEY and CDR2 is SMNVEV (reference sequence). This CDR3 region has 20 residues. The chain's CDR3 is CASSSPRTSGGLSSYNEQFF. As DNA, the CDR3 is TGTGCCAGCAGTTCCCCCCGGACTAGCGGGGGCCTGAGCTCCTACAATGAGCAGTTCTTC.

This rearrangement joins TRBV6-6 to TRBJ2-3, with 11 positions matching TRBD2. V shed 2 bases, J shed 9 bases, and the junction held 7 bases outside the gene matches. Germline V gives CDR1 MNHNY, CDR2 SVGAGI (reference sequence). The length of the CDR3 is 15 residues. CDR3 amino acids: CASSYLTSGEGTQYF. The CDR3 bases are TGTGCCAGCAGTTACCTGACTAGCGGGGAAGGGACGCAGTATTTT.

The chain is built from TRBV13 and TRBJ1-1, with 8 bases matching TRBD1. CDR1 PRHDT and CDR2 FYEKMQ come from the germline V gene (reference sequence). V lost 8 bases to trimming and J lost 6 bases; unmatched junction nucleotides: 11. The CDR3 has 14 amino acids. The CDR3 coding sequence is TGTGCCAGCGCGACCCAGGGGGCGAGGGCTGAAGCTTTCTTT. Its protein product is CASATQGARAEAFF.

The rearrangement joins TRBV9 to TRBJ2-1, with unresolved D. Trimming left V 3 bases short and J 6 bases short, with 13 bases between. This CDR3 is 14 amino acids long. Germline-derived CDR1 and CDR2 are SGDLS and YYNGEE. CDR3 DNA: TGTGCCAGCAGCGCCGAGGCATGGGTCAATGAGCAGTTCTTC. Amino acids: CASSAEAWVNEQFF. The complete variable domain, with remaining parts taken from reference TRBV9 and TRBJ2-1, reads DSGVTQTPKHLITATGQRVTLRCSPRSGDLSVYWYQQSLDQGLQFLIQYYNGEERAKGNILERFSAQQFPDLHSELNLSSLELGDSALYFCASSAEAWVNEQFFGPGTRLTVL.

The V and J genes are TRBV6-5 and TRBJ2-7, with D maybe TRBD1 (7 bases). The CDR3 extends over 14 amino acids. With 5 bases removed from V and 5 bases from J, the gap between germline ends came to 16 bases. CDR1 is MNHEY, CDR2 SVGAGI, per germline. CDR3 DNA sequence: TGTGCCAGCAGTCGACAGGGACTCACCCACGAGCAGTACTTC. This encodes CASSRQGLTHEQYF.

This clone was picked up one time. The rearrangement joins TRBV30 to TRBJ2-2, with 11 positions matching TRBD1. Per the germline V gene, CDR1 is GTSNPN and CDR2 is SVGIG (reference sequence). The CDR3 runs to 14 residues. Trimming at V came to 8 bases and at J to 5 bases, leaving 7 bases not matched to a gene. In DNA, the CDR3 is TGTGCCAGTGGGACAGGGGGTAATACCGGGGAGCTGTTTTTT. Amino acid sequence: CASGTGGNTGELFF.

The chain uses TRBV30 and TRBJ1-4, with D uncertain. The V gene's germline CDR1 is GTSNPN and CDR2 SVGIG (reference sequence). The CDR3 runs to 15 residues. Trimming removed 0 bases from V and 0 bases from J, with 8 bases in between. CDR3 sequence: CAWSVRGTTNEKLFF. CDR3 coding DNA: TGTGCCTGGAGTGTACGAGGGACAACTAATGAAAAACTGTTTTTT.

The chain links TRBV7-2 to TRBJ2-1; perhaps TRBD2 as D (5 bases). Trimming cost V 4 bases and J 0 bases, with 7 bases left between them. The germline V gene encodes CDR1 SGHTA and CDR2 FQGNSA. This CDR3 has 14 amino acids. CDR3 loop: CASSSDYSYNEQFF. The CDR3 nucleotides read TGTGCCAGCAGCTCAGACTACTCCTACAATGAGCAGTTCTTC.

The chain joins TRBV7-2 to TRBJ2-2, with 8 nucleotides matching TRBD1. CDR1 is SGHTA, CDR2 FQGNSA, per germline. V lost 5 bases to trimming and J lost 4 bases; unmatched junction nucleotides: 9. The CDR3 loop spans 16 amino acids. Here the CDR3 reads CASSRSQGAVTGELFF. CDR3 DNA: TGTGCCAGCAGCAGATCCCAGGGGGCAGTCACCGGGGAGCTGTTTTTT.

CDR3 sequence: CSVVLNTGGWAQYF. The CDR3 DNA sequence: TGCAGCGTTGTCCTTAACACAGGGGGCTGGGCCCAGTACTTC. The chain uses TRBV29-1 and TRBJ2-5; 9 positions agree with TRBD1. Germline V gives CDR1 SQVTM, CDR2 ANQGSEA. V was clipped by 4 bases and J by 9 bases; unmatched bases: 12. The CDR3 runs 14 residues.

The gene calls are TRBV2 and TRBJ2-3; D might be TRBD1 (6 bases). Trimming removed 6 bases at V and 3 bases at J, with 13 bases between. The CDR3 runs 14 residues. CDR1 and CDR2 (germline): SNHLY, FYNNEI. DNA of the CDR3: TGTGCCAGCAGCCTAGGGGGAGCTACAGATACGCAGTATTTT. Encoded protein: CASSLGGATDTQYF.

V usage is TRBV7-9 and J usage is TRBJ2-3, with TRBD1 identical over 7 bases. CDR1 and CDR2 (germline): SEHNR, FQNEAQ (reference sequence). The CDR3 sequence is 15 residues long. The ends lost 2 bases at V and 2 bases at J; junction bases unmatched: 4. CDR3 protein: CASSLKGAPTDTQYF. CDR3 DNA: TGTGCCAGCAGCTTAAAGGGGGCGCCCACAGATACGCAGTATTTT.

This clone was recorded once. The gene calls are TRBV2 and TRBJ2-5; 9 bases are a match to TRBD1. J lost 4 bases, V lost 6 bases, and 0 bases had no gene match. The germline V gene encodes CDR1 SNHLY and CDR2 FYNNEI. The length of the CDR3 is 12 residues. In DNA, the CDR3 is TGTGCCAGCAGGGACAGGGGAGAGACCCAGTACTTC. Its translation is CASRDRGETQYF.

The rearrangement uses TRBV30 and TRBJ1-4, with TRBD1 matching over 10 bases. The CDR3 contains 14 residues. Germline CDR1 reads GTSNPN; CDR2 reads SVGIG (reference sequence). V shed 2 bases and J 8 bases; nucleotides not matched to a gene: 5. The CDR3 DNA sequence: TGTGCCTGGAGTTCCGGGACAGGGGCGGAAAAACTGTTTTTT. Translation: CAWSSGTGAEKLFF.

V and J are TRBV10-2 and TRBJ1-1, with 8 bases aligning to TRBD1. Germline CDR1 and CDR2: WSHSY and SAAADI. The V segment lost 9 bases and the J segment 3 bases; nucleotides outside the gene matches: 3. The CDR3 length is 12 residues. Written as DNA, the CDR3 is TGCGCCAGTTGGGACAGGTACACTGAAGCTTTCTTT. Its translation is CASWDRYTEAFF.

This chain uses TRBV6-1 with TRBJ1-5; a weak D match, TRBD1 (5 bases). The CDR3 is made up of 13 amino acids. The germline V gene encodes CDR1 MNHNS and CDR2 SASEGT. Trimming took off 6 bases at V and 5 bases at J, with 11 bases between the two ends. The CDR3 bases are TGTGCCAGCAGCCAGGGTGGGGATCAGCCCCAGCATTTT. Translated, it gives CASSQGGDQPQHF.

The chain joins TRBV13 to TRBJ2-1; TRBD2 aligns across 14 bases. With 5 bases clipped from V and 7 bases from J, the junction kept 4 bases outside the gene matches. Germline-derived CDR1 and CDR2 are PRHDT and FYEKMQ (reference sequence). This CDR3 spans 15 amino acids. CDR3 region: CASSRTSGRPNEQFF. The CDR3 nucleotides read TGTGCCAGCAGCCGGACTAGCGGGAGGCCGAATGAGCAGTTCTTC.

The rearrangement joins TRBV6-1 to TRBJ1-2; no firm D call. CDR3 length equals 12 residues. Per the germline V gene, CDR1 is MNHNS and CDR2 is SASEGT. Trimming cost V 6 bases and J 5 bases, with 10 bases left between them. In nucleotides, the CDR3 is TGTGCCAGCAGCCGGGATGGGTATGGCTACACCTTC. Its protein product is CASSRDGYGYTF.

Details on this clone: Other nucleotide sequences in the sample specify the same CDR3. The V and J genes are TRBV5-1 and TRBJ1-1; no clear D gene. Trimming took off 1 base at V and 1 base at J, with 5 bases between the two ends. The CDR3 is made up of 13 amino acids. The germline gives CDR1 SGHRS, CDR2 YFSETQ. CDR3 residues: CASSLTANTEAFF. CDR3 nucleotides: TGCGCCAGCAGCTTGACAGCGAACACTGAAGCTTTCTTT.

The chain combines TRBV2 with TRBJ2-4; possible D gene TRBD2, 5 bases. V lost 2 bases, J lost 0 bases, and 20 bases lay in between. The CDR3 runs 19 residues. Looked up from germline, CDR1 is SNHLY and CDR2 is FYNNEI. The CDR3, as DNA: TGTGCCAGCAGTGAATGGGTAGATCCTTTAGGACTAGCCAAAAACATTCAGTACTTC. Translation gives CASSEWVDPLGLAKNIQYF.

V usage is TRBV9 and J usage is TRBJ1-3; no firm D call. The CDR3 is made up of 15 amino acids. V was trimmed by 2 bases and J by 4 bases, leaving 13 bases between them. CDR1 and CDR2 from the germline V gene are SGDLS and YYNGEE. The CDR3 nucleotides read TGTGCCAGCAGCGTCGGGGAGATATCGGGAAACACCATATATTTT. This sequence encodes CASSVGEISGNTIYF.